This TCR beta chain was found in a study of cytomegalovirus exposure and HLA in healthy donors. The primer mix had 60 Vbeta and 13 Jbeta primers. Method: immunoSEQ multiplex PCR; TCRdb's copy keeps in-frame clones and lacks some. The data show around 93,000 clones, 75% to 85% seen once. Of note for this clone: The antigen is not known.

General study results and limits: Rare sequences made up most TCRs, while some public TCRs were found in many donors. Reportedly, fewer N-insertions than the approximately 700-donor mean appeared in an Asian-associated ancestry cluster in a later analysis.

The CDR3 consists of 11 residues. V was cut by 5 bases and J by 3 bases, with 3 bases left in between. Per germline, CDR1 LNHDA and CDR2 SQIVND (reference sequence). This chain connects TRBV19 to TRBJ2-3, with D unclear. The TCR originated in a man aged 25-45 years in good health and CMV-seropositive. Material: PBMCs. This CDR3 is CASSRTDTQYF. The CDR3 region has the DNA TGTGCCAGTAGTCGGACAGATACGCAGTATTTT.